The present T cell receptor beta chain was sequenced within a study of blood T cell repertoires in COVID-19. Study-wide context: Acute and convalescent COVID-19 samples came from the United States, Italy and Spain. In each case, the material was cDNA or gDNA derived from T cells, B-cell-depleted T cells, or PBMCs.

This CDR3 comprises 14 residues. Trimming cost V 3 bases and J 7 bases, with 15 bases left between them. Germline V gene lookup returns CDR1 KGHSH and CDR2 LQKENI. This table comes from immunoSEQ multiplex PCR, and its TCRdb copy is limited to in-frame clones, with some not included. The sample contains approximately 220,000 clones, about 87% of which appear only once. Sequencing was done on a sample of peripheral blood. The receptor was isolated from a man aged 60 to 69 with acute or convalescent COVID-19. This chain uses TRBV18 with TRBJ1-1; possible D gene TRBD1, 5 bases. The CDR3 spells CASSPLGGVSEAFF. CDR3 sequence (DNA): TGTGCCAGCTCACCCTTGGGGGGGGTAAGTGAAGCTTTCTTT.